This TCR beta chain was obtained from a study of blood T cells in healthy people across ages. Whole-study findings and limits: Long-lived donors carried more naive CD4+ cells and greater diversity than aged donors.

About this clonotype itself: Its antigen is unknown.

Sample-barcoded 5' priming and a J-beta primer mix drove a second PCR of about 6 to 12 cycles. TCRdb re-called the 5' RACE reads through MiXCR, storing one row per CDR3 protein. The sample lists over a million distinct CDR3 sequences, around 43% occurring once. This receptor was obtained from a woman between 55 and 75 years old in good health. Sequencing was performed on blood.

In nucleotides, the CDR3 is TGTGCCAGCAGCCGACGACTAGCCGGGCCGTTGAATGAGCAGTTCTTC. This encodes CASSRRLAGPLNEQFF. The genes are TRBV7-9 and TRBJ2-1; 7 bases are a match to TRBD2. V gave up 5 bases and J gave up 7 bases; unmatched junction bases: 14. The CDR3 loop spans 16 amino acids. Germline lookup yields CDR1 SEHNR and CDR2 FQNEAQ (reference sequence).